These T cell receptor beta chains were read from a single sample in a study of OX40 agonist ivuxolimab in advanced cancers. Assay used: immunoSEQ multiplex PCR; TCRdb lists only in-frame clones, some missing. The sample has 12,000 to 15,000 clones; under 80% are singletons. This sample comprised CD4+ or CD8+ T cells sorted from blood, obtained in a trial of the OX40 agonist ivuxolimab. The source is an adult with an advanced solid tumor such as melanoma, head and neck, liver or kidney cancer. Each CDR3 is given with its conserved first and last residue. The D gene is left open where the match is weak. Expanded clones get a size class; other rows say once, few or many, or leave the size out.

TRBV19,once,TRBJ2-2,.,CASSFPFGGLAGELFF,TGTGCCAGTAGTTTTCCCTTTGGAGGGTTGGCCGGGGAGCTGTTTTTT
TRBV19,.,TRBJ1-2,TRBD1,CASRTGIGDGYTF,TGTGCCAGCAGGACAGGGATCGGCGATGGCTACACCTTC
TRBV7-2,.,TRBJ2-1,TRBD1,CASSLRGLVSEQFF,TGTGCCAGCAGCTTAAGGGGGCTAGTGAGTGAGCAGTTCTTC
TRBV19,.,TRBJ2-5,TRBD1,CASSPTGGETQYF,TGTGCCAGTAGTCCAACAGGGGGGGAGACCCAGTACTTC
TRBV9,.,TRBJ2-3,.,CASSVSTDTQYF,TGTGCCAGCAGCGTCAGTACAGATACGCAGTATTTT
TRBV19,.,TRBJ2-1,.,CASSVSGNEQFF,TGTGCCAGTAGTGTTAGCGGCAATGAGCAGTTCTTC
TRBV4-2,.,TRBJ2-7,.,CASSQDVKAYEQYF,TGTGCCAGCAGCCAAGATGTAAAGGCCTACGAGCAGTACTTC
TRBV4-1,medium-sized,TRBJ2-7,TRBD2,CASSQLLAGGTPAYEQYF,TGCGCCAGCAGCCAACTACTAGCGGGAGGGACACCTGCCTACGAGCAGTACTTC
TRBV25-1,.,TRBJ1-2,.,CASSEGRINYGYTF,TGTGCCAGCAGTGAGGGACGGATTAACTATGGCTACACCTTC
TRBV5-6,.,TRBJ2-5,TRBD2,CASLRLAEIQETQYF,TGTGCCAGCTTGAGACTAGCGGAGATTCAAGAGACCCAGTACTTC
TRBV4-2,.,TRBJ1-3,.,CASSQLDGSSGNTIYF,TGTGCCAGCAGCCAACTGGACGGGAGCTCTGGAAACACCATATATTTT
TRBV6-5,once,TRBJ1-1,.,CASRVNMNTEAFF,TGTGCCAGCAGGGTAAACATGAACACTGAAGCTTTCTTT
TRBV7-8,.,TRBJ2-5,TRBD2,CASNGELGPVKREGPQETQYF,TGTGCCAGCAATGGGGAATTGGGCCCCGTAAAGCGGGAGGGACCCCAAGAGACCCAGTACTTC
TRBV6-6,.,TRBJ2-1,.,CASSYMNNEQFF,TGTGCCAGCAGTTACATGAACAATGAGCAGTTCTTC
TRBV5-6,.,TRBJ2-1,.,CASSLVREAYNEQFF,TGTGCCAGCAGCTTGGTGAGGGAGGCCTACAATGAGCAGTTCTTC
TRBV30,.,TRBJ2-7,.,CAWGSGGLYEQYF,TGTGCCTGGGGGTCCGGGGGGCTTTACGAGCAGTACTTC
TRBV13,.,TRBJ2-7,.,CASSSSGQGGLAGRGIYEQYF,TGTGCCAGCAGCTCCAGCGGACAGGGTGGTCTAGCGGGAAGGGGGATCTACGAGCAGTACTTC
TRBV19,.,TRBJ2-1,.,CASSDGRTLNNEQFF,TGTGCCAGTAGCGACGGACGGACCCTAAACAATGAGCAGTTCTTC
TRBV15,.,TRBJ2-7,.,CATSPRTFYEQYF,TGTGCCACCAGCCCCCGGACATTTTACGAGCAGTACTTC
TRBV4-1,few,TRBJ1-2,.,CASSQDADGYTF,TGCGCCAGCAGCCAAGACGCCGATGGCTACACCTTC
TRBV7-8,.,TRBJ1-5,.,CASSGHRDGNQPQHF,TGTGCCAGCAGCGGACACCGGGACGGCAATCAGCCCCAGCATTTT
TRBV19,.,TRBJ2-7,TRBD2,CASSPGTSGYEQYF,TGTGCCAGTAGTCCCGGGACTAGCGGCTACGAGCAGTACTTC
TRBV2,few,TRBJ2-7,TRBD1,CASSDGTGVREQYF,TGTGCCAGCAGTGACGGAACAGGGGTTCGGGAGCAGTACTTC
TRBV4-2,once,TRBJ2-1,TRBD2,CASSQVTSGRTYNEQFF,TGTGCCAGCAGCCAAGTGACTAGCGGGAGGACCTACAATGAGCAGTTCTTC
TRBV29-1,.,TRBJ2-7,TRBD1,CSVAGQDPYEQYF,TGCAGCGTTGCAGGACAGGACCCCTACGAGCAGTACTTC
TRBV7-3,.,TRBJ2-3,.,CASSAGADTQYF,TGTGCCAGCAGTGCAGGGGCAGATACGCAGTATTTT
TRBV4-3,.,TRBJ2-1,TRBD2,CASSQDRRLAGYNEQFF,TGCGCCAGCAGCCAAGATAGGCGACTAGCGGGATACAATGAGCAGTTCTTC
TRBV13,.,TRBJ2-7,.,CASSLGGKNYEQYF,TGTGCCAGCAGCTTAGGAGGGAAGAATTACGAGCAGTACTTC
TRBV5-4,.,TRBJ2-1,.,CASSWGDNEQFF,TGTGCCAGCAGCTGGGGGGACAATGAGCAGTTCTTC